This is a list of T cell receptor beta chains from one sample in a study of neurological immune-mediated disorders. TCRdb recomputed calls from the 5' RACE reads with MiXCR, one row per CDR3 protein. The sample includes about 95,000 distinct CDR3 sequences, around 3.3% of them seen just once. Sample: PBMCs. Receptor source: a woman between 18 and 30 years old with multiple sclerosis. CDR3s include the opening cysteine and the closing phenylalanine or tryptophan. D genes are given only for firm matches. Size is omitted from some rows. Given values are once, few, many or a class for expanded clones.

CDR3nt: TGTGCCAGCAGTTACAGTCTAGAAGGCTACGAGCAGTACTTC
CDR3aa: CASSYSLEGYEQYF
len: 14
d_gene: .
j_gene: TRBJ2-7
abundance: few
v_gene: TRBV6-2/TRBV6-3

CDR3nt: TGTGCCAGCAGATTAAAGGGTGGGACTGAAGCTTTCTTT
CDR3aa: CASRLKGGTEAFF
len: 13
d_gene: .
j_gene: TRBJ1-1
abundance: many
v_gene: TRBV7-2

CDR3nt: TGCGCCAGCAGCTTGGCAAGCAGGGTAGCAGATACGCAGTATTTT
CDR3aa: CASSLASRVADTQYF
len: 15
d_gene: .
j_gene: TRBJ2-3
abundance: many
v_gene: TRBV5-1

CDR3nt: TGTGCCAGCGCCGTAGCGGGGGGGCTGGAGACCCAGTACTTC
CDR3aa: CASAVAGGLETQYF
len: 14
d_gene: TRBD2
j_gene: TRBJ2-5
abundance: many
v_gene: TRBV7-9

CDR3nt: TGCAGCGTTGCGACAGGGTTGAACACTGAAGCTTTCTTT
CDR3aa: CSVATGLNTEAFF
len: 13
d_gene: TRBD1
j_gene: TRBJ1-1
abundance: many
v_gene: TRBV29-1

CDR3nt: TGCAGTGCTACCCACTGGGAGTTAGTGACAGATACGCAGTATTTT
CDR3aa: CSATHWELVTDTQYF
len: 15
d_gene: .
j_gene: TRBJ2-3
abundance: few
v_gene: TRBV20-1

CDR3nt: TGTGCCAGCCCGCCTAGCGGGGAACTTAGCACAGATACGCAGTATTTT
CDR3aa: CASPPSGELSTDTQYF
len: 16
d_gene: TRBD2
j_gene: TRBJ2-3
abundance: many
v_gene: TRBV28

CDR3nt: TGTGCCAGCAGCCCCCGACAGGGCTACGAGCAGTACTTC
CDR3aa: CASSPRQGYEQYF
len: 13
d_gene: TRBD1
j_gene: TRBJ2-7
abundance: many
v_gene: TRBV7-6

CDR3nt: TGTGCCAGCATGGACTTCAACAACGAAAAACTGTTTTTT
CDR3aa: CASMDFNNEKLFF
len: 13
d_gene: .
j_gene: TRBJ1-4
abundance: many
v_gene: TRBV12-3/TRBV12-4

CDR3nt: TGTGCCAGCAGGGAGGGTAGGACTTACAATGAGCAGTTCTTC
CDR3aa: CASREGRTYNEQFF
len: 14
d_gene: .
j_gene: TRBJ2-1
abundance: many
v_gene: TRBV28

CDR3nt: TGTGCCAGCAGGAGGGAGTTCGTTTTATACGAGCAGTACTTC
CDR3aa: CASRREFVLYEQYF
len: 14
d_gene: .
j_gene: TRBJ2-7
abundance: few
v_gene: TRBV6-1

CDR3nt: TGTGTCAGCAGGATAGCGGGAGGAAACTACGAGCAGTACTTC
CDR3aa: CVSRIAGGNYEQYF
len: 14
d_gene: TRBD2
j_gene: TRBJ2-7
abundance: .
v_gene: TRBV6-2/TRBV6-3

CDR3nt: TGCAGTGCTTCCGGGACAGGGAAGGGAAAACTGTTTTTT
CDR3aa: CSASGTGKGKLFF
len: 13
d_gene: TRBD1
j_gene: TRBJ1-4
abundance: many
v_gene: TRBV20-1

CDR3nt: TGTGCCAGCAGTGAAAGGGACAGCTCCTACGAGCAGTACTTC
CDR3aa: CASSERDSSYEQYF
len: 14
d_gene: TRBD1
j_gene: TRBJ2-7
abundance: many
v_gene: TRBV2

CDR3nt: TGTGCCACCAGTGGCAGGGCCCCAAACACCGGGGAGCTGTTTTTT
CDR3aa: CATSGRAPNTGELFF
len: 15
d_gene: .
j_gene: TRBJ2-2
abundance: many
v_gene: TRBV24-1

CDR3nt: TGTGCCAGCAGCCTCCCGCGCGGATTGGGCACAGATACGCAGTATTTT
CDR3aa: CASSLPRGLGTDTQYF
len: 16
d_gene: .
j_gene: TRBJ2-3
abundance: many
v_gene: TRBV3-1

CDR3nt: TGCAGTGCTCCAATCGCCGGGACAGGGGGAAGTAATGAGCAGTTCTTC
CDR3aa: CSAPIAGTGGSNEQFF
len: 16
d_gene: TRBD1
j_gene: TRBJ2-1
abundance: many
v_gene: TRBV20-1

CDR3nt: TGTGCCAGCAGTTACTCGAAAGTGGTCACCGGGGAGCAGTACTTC
CDR3aa: CASSYSKVVTGEQYF
len: 15
d_gene: .
j_gene: TRBJ2-7
abundance: many
v_gene: TRBV6-5

CDR3nt: TGTGCCAGCAGCCAAGATCCGGCCAGCAATCAGCCCCAGCATTTT
CDR3aa: CASSQDPASNQPQHF
len: 15
d_gene: .
j_gene: TRBJ1-5
abundance: .
v_gene: TRBV3-1

CDR3nt: TGTGCCATCAGTGAACAGGGCATTCTAGGGTATGGCTACACCTTC
CDR3aa: CAISEQGILGYGYTF
len: 15
d_gene: .
j_gene: TRBJ1-2
abundance: many
v_gene: TRBV10-3

CDR3nt: TGCAGCGCCATCTTGGCAGGGGGTGCCAGCAATCAGCCCCAGCATTTT
CDR3aa: CSAILAGGASNQPQHF
len: 16
d_gene: TRBD1
j_gene: TRBJ1-5
abundance: many
v_gene: TRBV29-1

CDR3nt: TGTGCCAGCAGTTCCCCGAGCCTGAACACTGAAGCTTTCTTT
CDR3aa: CASSSPSLNTEAFF
len: 14
d_gene: .
j_gene: TRBJ1-1
abundance: many
v_gene: TRBV6-5

CDR3nt: TGTGCCATCAGTGGGTCTAGCGGCCAAGAGACCCAGTACTTC
CDR3aa: CAISGSSGQETQYF
len: 14
d_gene: TRBD2
j_gene: TRBJ2-5
abundance: many
v_gene: TRBV10-3

CDR3nt: TGTGCCAGCAGCTTCCGGGACGGTTACTATGGCTACACCTTC
CDR3aa: CASSFRDGYYGYTF
len: 14
d_gene: .
j_gene: TRBJ1-2
abundance: many
v_gene: TRBV5-5

CDR3nt: TGTGCCAGCAGTCCTTGGACAGGCAACTACGAGCAGTACTTC
CDR3aa: CASSPWTGNYEQYF
len: 14
d_gene: TRBD1
j_gene: TRBJ2-7
abundance: many
v_gene: TRBV6-2/TRBV6-3

CDR3nt: TGCGCCAGCAGAGAAACCGGGACAGAAGCCTACGAGCAGTACTTC
CDR3aa: CASRETGTEAYEQYF
len: 15
d_gene: TRBD1
j_gene: TRBJ2-7
abundance: many
v_gene: TRBV5-1

CDR3nt: TGTGCCAGCAGCCAAGATTCCTCAGACAGGGGGTTCGGGCAGTTCTTC
CDR3aa: CASSQDSSDRGFGQFF
len: 16
d_gene: TRBD1
j_gene: TRBJ2-1
abundance: many
v_gene: TRBV3-1

CDR3nt: TGCAGCGTGGGGACAGGGGGCCGCTACGAGCAGTACTTC
CDR3aa: CSVGTGGRYEQYF
len: 13
d_gene: TRBD1
j_gene: TRBJ2-7
abundance: many
v_gene: TRBV29-1

CDR3nt: TGTGCCAGCAGCTTGGGGCTAACTTATGGTGAGCAGTTCTTC
CDR3aa: CASSLGLTYGEQFF
len: 14
d_gene: .
j_gene: TRBJ2-1
abundance: few
v_gene: TRBV5-6

CDR3nt: TGCAGCGCGGGGGGTATCCAAGAGACCCAGTACTTC
CDR3aa: CSAGGIQETQYF
len: 12
d_gene: TRBD2
j_gene: TRBJ2-5
abundance: many
v_gene: TRBV29-1

CDR3nt: TGTGCCAGCAGCCCACAGCCTGGGGATACGCAGTATTTT
CDR3aa: CASSPQPGDTQYF
len: 13
d_gene: .
j_gene: TRBJ2-3
abundance: many
v_gene: TRBV7-2

CDR3nt: TGCAGCGTTGCCGGACAGCCCAACACTGAAGCTTTCTTT
CDR3aa: CSVAGQPNTEAFF
len: 13
d_gene: .
j_gene: TRBJ1-1
abundance: many
v_gene: TRBV29-1

CDR3nt: TGCAGCGTTACCAGGGCCTACGAGCAGTACTTC
CDR3aa: CSVTRAYEQYF
len: 11
d_gene: .
j_gene: TRBJ2-7
abundance: many
v_gene: TRBV29-1

CDR3nt: TGTGCCAGCAGTCCGGGCGGGTGGACAGGAGCCTACGAGCAGTACTTC
CDR3aa: CASSPGGWTGAYEQYF
len: 16
d_gene: TRBD1
j_gene: TRBJ2-7
abundance: many
v_gene: TRBV7-2

CDR3nt: TGCGCCAGCAGTGACGGGTGGGGAGAGACCCAGTACTTC
CDR3aa: CASSDGWGETQYF
len: 13
d_gene: .
j_gene: TRBJ2-5
abundance: .
v_gene: TRBV5-1

CDR3nt: TGTGCCAGCAGCCCCCTGCCGCAGGACAGGGGATACGAGCAGTACTTC
CDR3aa: CASSPLPQDRGYEQYF
len: 16
d_gene: TRBD1
j_gene: TRBJ2-7
abundance: many
v_gene: TRBV7-2

CDR3nt: TGCAGCGTTCCCAAGGGACCGGACCAACCTAGCTACAATGAGCAGTTCTTC
CDR3aa: CSVPKGPDQPSYNEQFF
len: 17
d_gene: .
j_gene: TRBJ2-1
abundance: many
v_gene: TRBV29-1

CDR3nt: TGTGCCATCAGTGACAACAGGAGGAGCTCTGGGGCCAACGTCCTGACTTTC
CDR3aa: CAISDNRRSSGANVLTF
len: 17
d_gene: .
j_gene: TRBJ2-6
abundance: few
v_gene: TRBV10-3

CDR3nt: TGCGCCAGCAGCTCTGGAGGGGCTACCTATGGCTACACCTTC
CDR3aa: CASSSGGATYGYTF
len: 14
d_gene: .
j_gene: TRBJ1-2
abundance: many
v_gene: TRBV5-1

CDR3nt: TGTGCCAGCAGCTTTTGGGGGGATACGGGCATTCAGTACTTC
CDR3aa: CASSFWGDTGIQYF
len: 14
d_gene: .
j_gene: TRBJ2-4
abundance: many
v_gene: TRBV5-5

CDR3nt: TGTGCCAGCAGCCCGACGGGGGGGGACAATGAAAAACTGTTTTTT
CDR3aa: CASSPTGGDNEKLFF
len: 15
d_gene: .
j_gene: TRBJ1-4
abundance: many
v_gene: TRBV11-2

CDR3nt: TGTGCCAGCAGCTTAGCCCAGTGGGGTGAGCAGTTCTTC
CDR3aa: CASSLAQWGEQFF
len: 13
d_gene: .
j_gene: TRBJ2-1
abundance: few
v_gene: TRBV7-9

CDR3nt: TGCAGTGCCGGGACTAGCTTCCACAATGAGCAGTTCTTC
CDR3aa: CSAGTSFHNEQFF
len: 13
d_gene: TRBD2
j_gene: TRBJ2-1
abundance: many
v_gene: TRBV20-1